The 18 T cell receptor beta chains given below trace back to one sample, sequenced in a study of T cell changes during pregnancy in multiple sclerosis. Method: immunoSEQ multiplex PCR; TCRdb's copy keeps in-frame clones and lacks some. This sample yields 55,000 to 70,000 clones, of which roughly 87% are seen a single time; under 3% belongs to the top ten. Sequencing used peripheral blood, obtained in the first trimester of pregnancy. The receptors originated from a female donor with multiple sclerosis, enrolled in a pregnancy study.

As DNA, the CDR3 is TGTGCCAGCAGTTATGACGGGACAGTAAACTATGGCTACACCTTC. The encoded protein is CASSYDGTVNYGYTF. V usage is TRBV6-5 and J usage is TRBJ1-2; TRBD1 matches 7 bases. With 3 bases clipped from V and 2 bases from J, the junction kept 6 bases outside the gene matches. Germline-derived CDR1 and CDR2 are MNHEY and SVGAGI. The CDR3 contains 15 residues.

The V gene is TRBV11-2, the J gene TRBJ2-7; 7 bases match TRBD1. This CDR3 is built from 11 residues. Germline V gene sequence: CDR1 SGHAT, CDR2 FQNNGV. Trimming removed 3 bases from V and 12 bases from J; junction bases left unmatched: 5. The CDR3 DNA follows: TGTGCCAGCAGCTTTACAGGGGCACGGTACTTC. Translated, it gives CASSFTGARYF.

This chain connects TRBV6-4 to TRBJ1-2; D unresolved. The CDR3 extends over 14 amino acids. The germline CDR1 and CDR2 sequences are MRHNA and SNTAGT. V lost 4 bases, J lost 1 base, and 10 bases lay in between. CDR3 region: CASSAQPSNYGYTF. The CDR3 nucleotides are TGTGCCAGCAGTGCACAGCCCAGTAACTATGGCTACACCTTC.

This clone was detected a few times. V gene TRBV7-6 combines with J gene TRBJ2-4, with D perhaps matching TRBD2 (7 bases). Germline-derived CDR1 and CDR2 are SGHVS and FNYEAQ. Trimming cost V 8 bases and J 9 bases, with 38 bases left between them. CDR3 length: 20 residues. CDR3 DNA sequence: TGTGCCAGCTCTCTCGTCGGATCTGGCGGGGGCGTCCCTAGAGAAGTCATTCAGTACTTC. Protein: CASSLVGSGGGVPREVIQYF.

The chain recombines TRBV19 with TRBJ2-7; TRBD1 agrees at 8 bases. Unmatched junction bases numbered 6, after V lost 3 bases and J lost 2 bases. This CDR3 comprises 15 residues. Germline V gene data show CDR1 as LNHDA and CDR2 as SQIVND (reference sequence). The DNA for the CDR3 is TGTGCCAGTAGTATCCCGGGGACAGGACCCTACGAGCAGTACTTC. Translating it yields CASSIPGTGPYEQYF.

This rearrangement joins TRBV9 to TRBJ2-3, with 10 bases lining up with TRBD2. CDR3 size: 17 residues. V lost 1 base and J lost 2; bases outside the gene matches: 7. Germline CDR1 is SGDLS and CDR2 is YYNGEE. For the CDR3, the DNA is TGTGCCAGCAGCGTATCCCCCGGACTAGCGGTCACAGATACGCAGTATTTT. Protein sequence: CASSVSPGLAVTDTQYF. Together with reference TRBV9 and TRBJ2-3, the CDR3 gives the full variable domain: DSGVTQTPKHLITATGQRVTLRCSPRSGDLSVYWYQQSLDQGLQFLIQYYNGEERAKGNILERFSAQQFPDLHSELNLSSLELGDSALYFCASSVSPGLAVTDTQYFGPGTRLTVL.

V and J are TRBV9 and TRBJ2-3, with a possible D match to TRBD2 (5 bases). Germline CDR1 is SGDLS and CDR2 is YYNGEE. The CDR3 is 18 residues long. The V end lost 9 bases, the J end lost 1 base, and 27 bases lay between the germline ends. The CDR3 loop reads CAILPRDSAARGTDTQYF. The CDR3 DNA sequence: TGTGCCATTCTACCCCGGGATTCCGCGGCTAGAGGCACAGATACGCAGTATTTT.

The rearrangement uses TRBV20-1 and TRBJ1-1; tentatively, D is TRBD1 (5 bases). V lost 4 bases to trimming and J lost 11 bases, with 14 bases between them. Germline V lookup: CDR1 DFQATT, CDR2 SNEGSKA (reference sequence). The CDR3 loop spans 11 amino acids. Here the CDR3 reads CSATGGGTAFF. CDR3 in DNA: TGCAGTGCTACCGGCGGGGGGACGGCTTTCTTT.

The V gene is TRBV5-6, the J gene TRBJ1-1; the D gene is possibly TRBD1 (5 bases). Germline V gene data show CDR1 as SGHDT and CDR2 as YYEEEE. Between the trimmed V and J ends, which lost 0 bases and 5 bases, there was a span of 8 bases. The CDR3 totals 13 residues. For the CDR3, the DNA is TGTGCCAGCAGCTTGGCGGGGGTAACTGAAGCTTTCTTT. Its protein is CASSLAGVTEAFF.

V gene TRBV19 combines with J gene TRBJ1-1, with D possibly being TRBD1 (6 bases). This CDR3 has 14 residues. Trimming pared 6 bases from V and 1 base from J, leaving 12 bases between. Germline CDR1 and CDR2: LNHDA and SQIVND (reference sequence). Written as DNA, the CDR3 is TGTGCCAGTAGAAGGGGGGGAGGGAACACTGAAGCTTTCTTT. As protein: CASRRGGGNTEAFF.

This chain connects TRBV5-6 to TRBJ1-2, with D unclear. With 0 bases removed from V and 0 bases from J, the gap between germline ends came to 6 bases. Germline CDR1 is SGHDT and CDR2 is YYEEEE. The CDR3 totals 14 residues. The CDR3 sequence is CASSLAGTNYGYTF. CDR3 nucleotide sequence: TGTGCCAGCAGCTTGGCAGGAACTAACTATGGCTACACCTTC.

V is TRBV28 and J is TRBJ2-1; D may be TRBD2 (6 bases). V lost 3 bases and J 4 bases, leaving 13 bases between the germline ends. This CDR3 is built from 15 residues. Per germline, CDR1 MDHEN and CDR2 SYDVKM. The CDR3 DNA reads TGTGCCAGCAGTTTTCCCGGGACTCTTTACAATGAGCAGTTCTTC. Encoded protein: CASSFPGTLYNEQFF.

A single count supports this clone. The chain recombines TRBV19 with TRBJ2-7, with 7 bases aligning to TRBD1. The CDR3 consists of 12 residues. Germline V gives CDR1 LNHDA, CDR2 SQIVND (reference sequence). V shed 5 bases, J shed 4 bases, and the junction held 2 bases outside the gene matches. The CDR3 DNA follows: TGTGCCAGTAGTGGACAGGAATACGAGCAGTACTTC. It specifies CASSGQEYEQYF. The full variable domain, rest sourced from reference TRBV19 and TRBJ2-7, is DGGITQSPKYLFRKEGQNVTLSCEQNLNHDAMYWYRQDPGQGLRLIYYSQIVNDFQKGDIAEGYSVSREKKESFPLTVTSAQKNPTAFYLCASSGQEYEQYFGPGTRLTVT.

The V call is TRBV11-2, the J call TRBJ2-5, with a tentative D call TRBD1 (6 bases). CDR1 SGHAT and CDR2 FQNNGV come from the germline V gene. Trimming pared 7 bases from V and 4 bases from J, leaving 16 bases between. The CDR3 is 14 amino acids. The CDR3 DNA reads as TGTGCCAGCATCCAACAGGGTTATTTAGAGACCCAGTACTTC. As protein: CASIQQGYLETQYF.

CDR3 in amino acids: CASSDRSRYGYTF. The CDR3 region has the DNA TGTGCCAGCAGTGACAGAAGTCGATATGGCTACACCTTC. This sequence joins TRBV6-5 and TRBJ1-2; weak D call: TRBD1 (5 bases). Trimming pared 5 bases from V and 5 bases from J, leaving 12 bases between. Per the germline V gene, CDR1 is MNHEY and CDR2 is SVGAGI. The CDR3 has 13 amino acids.

The chain recombines TRBV19 with TRBJ1-5, with 7 positions matching TRBD1. This CDR3 has 17 residues. V lost 7 bases, J lost 6 bases, and 18 bases stayed unmatched. Germline loops: CDR1 LNHDA, CDR2 SQIVND (reference sequence). CDR3 in DNA: TGTGCCAGTATTACCGGACAGGCGATAGCTGGTAGTCAGCCCCAGCATTTT. As protein: CASITGQAIAGSQPQHF.

This chain joins TRBV13 and TRBJ2-7; the match to TRBD1 covers 7 bases. This CDR3 has 15 residues. Germline V gives CDR1 PRHDT, CDR2 FYEKMQ (reference sequence). The V and J ends lost 1 base and 5 bases, in that order; junction bases with no gene match: 8. CDR3 sequence: CASSLEPGGRHEQYF. CDR3 bases: TGTGCCAGCAGCTTAGAACCAGGGGGTCGACACGAGCAGTACTTC.

In this sample, this clone turned up once. This chain joins TRBV6-1 and TRBJ2-4, with 8 bases matching TRBD2. V dropped 5 bases and J dropped 9; count of bases not matched to a gene: 6. Germline CDR1 MNHNS, CDR2 SASEGT. The CDR3 totals 13 residues. CDR3 residues: CASSHGGAGIQYF. The CDR3 DNA reads TGTGCCAGCAGTCACGGGGGGGCCGGCATTCAGTACTTC.